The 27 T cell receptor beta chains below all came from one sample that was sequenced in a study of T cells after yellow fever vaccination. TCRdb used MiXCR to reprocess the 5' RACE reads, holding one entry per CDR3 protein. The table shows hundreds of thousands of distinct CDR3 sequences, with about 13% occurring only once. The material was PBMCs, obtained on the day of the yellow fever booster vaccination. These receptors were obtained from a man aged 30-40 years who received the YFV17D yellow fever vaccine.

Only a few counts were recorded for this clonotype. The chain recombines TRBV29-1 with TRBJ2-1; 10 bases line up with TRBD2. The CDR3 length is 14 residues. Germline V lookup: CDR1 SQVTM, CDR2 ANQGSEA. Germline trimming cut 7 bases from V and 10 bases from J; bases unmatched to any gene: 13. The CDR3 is CSGGLAGVIGEQFF. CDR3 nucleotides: TGCAGCGGGGGTCTAGCGGGAGTGATCGGCGAGCAGTTCTTC.

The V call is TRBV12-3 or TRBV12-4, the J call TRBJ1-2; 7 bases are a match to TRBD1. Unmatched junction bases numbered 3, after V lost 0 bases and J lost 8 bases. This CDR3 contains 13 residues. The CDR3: CASSLATGLGYTF. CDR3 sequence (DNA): TGTGCCAGCAGTTTAGCGACAGGGTTAGGCTACACCTTC.

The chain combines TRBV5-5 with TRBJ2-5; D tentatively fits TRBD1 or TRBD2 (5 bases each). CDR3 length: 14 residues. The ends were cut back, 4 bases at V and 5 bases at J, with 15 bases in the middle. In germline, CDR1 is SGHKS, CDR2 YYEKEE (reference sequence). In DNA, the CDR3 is TGTGCCAGCAGCATGAAGAAGGGGACGGAGACCCAGTACTTC. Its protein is CASSMKKGTETQYF. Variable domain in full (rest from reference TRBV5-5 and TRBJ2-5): DAGVTQSPTHLIKTRGQQVTLRCSPISGHKSVSWYQQVLGQGPQFIFQYYEKEERGRGNFPDRFSARQFPNYSSELNVNALLLGDSALYLCASSMKKGTETQYFGPGTRLLVL.

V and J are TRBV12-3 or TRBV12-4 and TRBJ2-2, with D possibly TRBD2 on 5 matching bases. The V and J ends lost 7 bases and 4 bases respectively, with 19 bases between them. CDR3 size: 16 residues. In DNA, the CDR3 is TGTGCCAGCACCCCGAGCCGTAAGGGAGTCACCGGGGAGCTGTTTTTT. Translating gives CASTPSRKGVTGELFF.

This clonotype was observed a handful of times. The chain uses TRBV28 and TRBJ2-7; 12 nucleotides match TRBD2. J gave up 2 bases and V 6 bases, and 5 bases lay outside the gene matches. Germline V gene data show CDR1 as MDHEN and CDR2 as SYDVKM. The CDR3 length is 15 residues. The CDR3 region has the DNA TGTGCCAGCAGACGGGGACTAGCGGGTGCCTACGAGCAGTACTTC. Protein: CASRRGLAGAYEQYF.

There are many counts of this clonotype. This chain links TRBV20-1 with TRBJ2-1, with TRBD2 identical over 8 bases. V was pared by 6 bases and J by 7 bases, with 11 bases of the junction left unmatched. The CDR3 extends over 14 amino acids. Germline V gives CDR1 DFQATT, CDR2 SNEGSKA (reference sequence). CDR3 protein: CSAPGLAGPNEQFF. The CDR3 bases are TGCAGTGCCCCGGGGTTAGCGGGGCCAAATGAGCAGTTCTTC.

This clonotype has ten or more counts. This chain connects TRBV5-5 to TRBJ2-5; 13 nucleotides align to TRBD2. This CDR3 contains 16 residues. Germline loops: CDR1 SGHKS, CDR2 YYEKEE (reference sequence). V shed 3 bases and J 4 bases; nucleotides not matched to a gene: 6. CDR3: CASSWTSGSGRETQYF. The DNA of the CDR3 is TGTGCCAGCAGCTGGACTAGCGGGAGCGGGAGAGAGACCCAGTACTTC.

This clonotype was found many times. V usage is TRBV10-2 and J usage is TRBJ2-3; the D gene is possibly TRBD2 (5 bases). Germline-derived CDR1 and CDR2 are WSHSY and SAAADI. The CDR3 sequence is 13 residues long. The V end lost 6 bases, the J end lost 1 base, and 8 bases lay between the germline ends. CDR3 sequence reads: CASRGDGTDTQYF. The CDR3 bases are TGCGCCAGCAGGGGAGACGGCACAGATACGCAGTATTTT.

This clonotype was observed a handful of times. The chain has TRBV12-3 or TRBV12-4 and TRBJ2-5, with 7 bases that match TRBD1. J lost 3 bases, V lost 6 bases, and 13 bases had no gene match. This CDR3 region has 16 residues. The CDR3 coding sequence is TGTGCCAGCAGCTTTAGGGACAGTCCCGGGGAAGAGACCCAGTACTTC. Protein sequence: CASSFRDSPGEETQYF.

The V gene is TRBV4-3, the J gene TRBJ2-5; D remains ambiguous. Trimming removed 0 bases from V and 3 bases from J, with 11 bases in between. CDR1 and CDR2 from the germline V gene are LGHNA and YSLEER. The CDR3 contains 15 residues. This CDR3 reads CASSQDSHGEETQYF. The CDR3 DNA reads TGCGCCAGCAGCCAAGACTCCCACGGAGAAGAGACCCAGTACTTC.

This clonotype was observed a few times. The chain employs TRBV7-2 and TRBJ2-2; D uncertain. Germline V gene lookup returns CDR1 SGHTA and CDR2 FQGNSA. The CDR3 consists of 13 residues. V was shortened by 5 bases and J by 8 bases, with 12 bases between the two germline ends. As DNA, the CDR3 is TGTGCCAGCAGCCCTTCGCCTACAGGGGAGCTGTTTTTT. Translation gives CASSPSPTGELFF.

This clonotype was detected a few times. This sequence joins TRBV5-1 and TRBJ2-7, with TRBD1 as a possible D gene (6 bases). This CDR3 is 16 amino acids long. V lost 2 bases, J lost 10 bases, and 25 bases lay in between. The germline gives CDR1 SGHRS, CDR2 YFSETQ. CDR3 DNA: TGCGCCAGCAGCTTCCTAGTCTCAGGGACCAGGGGCGAACAGTACTTC. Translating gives CASSFLVSGTRGEQYF.

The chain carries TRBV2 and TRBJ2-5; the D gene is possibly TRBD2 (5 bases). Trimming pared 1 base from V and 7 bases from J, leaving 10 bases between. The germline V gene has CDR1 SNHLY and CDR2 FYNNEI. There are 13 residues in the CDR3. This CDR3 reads CASSEGYRGTQYF. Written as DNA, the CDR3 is TGTGCCAGCAGTGAAGGCTACCGGGGGACCCAGTACTTC.

CDR3 protein: CASSQDLQIYEQYF. As DNA, the CDR3 is TGCGCCAGCAGCCAAGATCTCCAGATTTACGAGCAGTACTTC. The chain joins TRBV4-3 to TRBJ2-7; D ambiguous. Germline-derived CDR1 and CDR2 are LGHNA and YSLEER. There are 14 residues in the CDR3. The V and J ends lost 0 bases and 4 bases respectively, with 10 bases between them.

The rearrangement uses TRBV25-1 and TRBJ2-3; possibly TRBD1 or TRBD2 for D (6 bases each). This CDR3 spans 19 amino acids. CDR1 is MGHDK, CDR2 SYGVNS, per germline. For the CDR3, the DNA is TGTGCTCCCCATGTAAGACAGCCGCTTAGGGGGAGGTCCACAGATACGCAGTATTTT. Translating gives CAPHVRQPLRGRSTDTQYF.

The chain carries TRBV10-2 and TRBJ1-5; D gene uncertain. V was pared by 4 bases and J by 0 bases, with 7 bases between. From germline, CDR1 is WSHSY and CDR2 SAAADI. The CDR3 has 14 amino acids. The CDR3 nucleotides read TGCGCCAGCAGTGGGGATTATAGCAATCAGCCCCAGCATTTT. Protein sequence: CASSGDYSNQPQHF.

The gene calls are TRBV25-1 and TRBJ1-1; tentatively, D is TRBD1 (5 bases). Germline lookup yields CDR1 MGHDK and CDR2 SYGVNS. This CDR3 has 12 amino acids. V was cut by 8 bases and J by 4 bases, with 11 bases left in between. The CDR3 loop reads CASGGSFTEAFF. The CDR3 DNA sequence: TGTGCCAGCGGGGGATCCTTCACTGAAGCTTTCTTT.

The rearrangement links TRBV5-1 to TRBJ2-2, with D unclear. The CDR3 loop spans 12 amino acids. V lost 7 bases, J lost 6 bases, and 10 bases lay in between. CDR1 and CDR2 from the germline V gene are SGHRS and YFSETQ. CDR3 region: CASGLPAGELFF. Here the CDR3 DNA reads TGCGCCAGCGGGCTTCCCGCCGGGGAGCTGTTTTTT.

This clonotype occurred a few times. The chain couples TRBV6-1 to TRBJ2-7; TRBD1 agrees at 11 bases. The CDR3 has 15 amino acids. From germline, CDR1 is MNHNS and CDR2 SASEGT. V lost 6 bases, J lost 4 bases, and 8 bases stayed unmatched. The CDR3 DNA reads TGTGCCAGCAGAAATTTGGACAGGGGGCAGTACGAGCAGTACTTC. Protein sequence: CASRNLDRGQYEQYF.

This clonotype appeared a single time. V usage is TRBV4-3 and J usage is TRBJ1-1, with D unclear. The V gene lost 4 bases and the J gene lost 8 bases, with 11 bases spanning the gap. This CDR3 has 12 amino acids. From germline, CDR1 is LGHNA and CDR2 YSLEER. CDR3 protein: CASSLNGAEAFF. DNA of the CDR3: TGCGCCAGCAGCCTAAATGGAGCGGAAGCTTTCTTT.

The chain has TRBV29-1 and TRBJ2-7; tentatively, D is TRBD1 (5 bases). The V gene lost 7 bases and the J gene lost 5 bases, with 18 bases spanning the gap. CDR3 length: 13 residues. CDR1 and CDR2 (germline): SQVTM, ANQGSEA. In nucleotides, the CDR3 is TGCAGCGCCAACATATTCTTAGGGGACGAGCAGTACTTC. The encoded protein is CSANIFLGDEQYF.

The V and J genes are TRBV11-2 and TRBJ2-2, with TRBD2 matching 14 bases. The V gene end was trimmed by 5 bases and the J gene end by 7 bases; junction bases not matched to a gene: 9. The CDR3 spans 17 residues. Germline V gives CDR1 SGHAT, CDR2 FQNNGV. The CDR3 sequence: CASSRRLAGGGSGELFF. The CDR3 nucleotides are TGTGCCAGCAGCCGTCGACTAGCGGGAGGGGGGAGCGGGGAGCTGTTTTTT.

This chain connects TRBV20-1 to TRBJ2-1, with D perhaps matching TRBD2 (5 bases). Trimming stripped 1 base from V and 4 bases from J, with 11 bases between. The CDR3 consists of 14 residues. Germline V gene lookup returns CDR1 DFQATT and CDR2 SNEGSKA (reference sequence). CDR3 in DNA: TGCAGTGCTAGAGGACTGGGAGCTTACAATGAGCAGTTCTTC. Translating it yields CSARGLGAYNEQFF.

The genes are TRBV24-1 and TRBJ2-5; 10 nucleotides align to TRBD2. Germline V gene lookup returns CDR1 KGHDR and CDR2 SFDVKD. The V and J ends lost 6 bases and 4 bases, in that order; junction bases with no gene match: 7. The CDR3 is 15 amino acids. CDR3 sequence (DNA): TGTGCCACCAGTCCTCGAGCGGGAGGGCTAGAGACCCAGTACTTC. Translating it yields CATSPRAGGLETQYF.

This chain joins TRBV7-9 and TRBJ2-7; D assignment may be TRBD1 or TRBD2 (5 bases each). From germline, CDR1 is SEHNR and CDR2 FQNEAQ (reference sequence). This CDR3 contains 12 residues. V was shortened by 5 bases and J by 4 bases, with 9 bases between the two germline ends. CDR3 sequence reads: CASSRDVYEQYF. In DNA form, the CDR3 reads TGTGCCAGCAGCCGGGACGTTTACGAGCAGTACTTC. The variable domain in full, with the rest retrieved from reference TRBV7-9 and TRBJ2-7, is DTGVSQNPRHKITKRGQNVTFRCDPISEHNRLYWYRQTLGQGPEFLTYFQNEAQLEKSRLLSDRFSAERPKGSFSTLEIQRTEQGDSAMYLCASSRDVYEQYFGPGTRLTVT.

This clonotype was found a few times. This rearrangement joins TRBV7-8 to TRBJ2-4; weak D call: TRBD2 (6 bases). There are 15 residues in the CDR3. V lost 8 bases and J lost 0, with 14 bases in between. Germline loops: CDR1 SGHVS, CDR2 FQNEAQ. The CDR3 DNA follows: TGTGCCAGCGCCCGGGGAGGAATAGCCAAAAACATTCAGTACTTC. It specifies CASARGGIAKNIQYF.

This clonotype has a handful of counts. The CDR3 reads CASSLVLASNEQYF. The CDR3 bases are TGTGCCAGCAGCTTAGTTCTAGCGAGTAACGAGCAGTACTTC. This sequence joins TRBV7-2 and TRBJ2-7, with D possibly TRBD2 on 6 matching bases. V lost 1 base to trimming and J lost 5 bases, with 12 bases between them. Germline lookup yields CDR1 SGHTA and CDR2 FQGNSA. The length of the CDR3 is 14 residues.